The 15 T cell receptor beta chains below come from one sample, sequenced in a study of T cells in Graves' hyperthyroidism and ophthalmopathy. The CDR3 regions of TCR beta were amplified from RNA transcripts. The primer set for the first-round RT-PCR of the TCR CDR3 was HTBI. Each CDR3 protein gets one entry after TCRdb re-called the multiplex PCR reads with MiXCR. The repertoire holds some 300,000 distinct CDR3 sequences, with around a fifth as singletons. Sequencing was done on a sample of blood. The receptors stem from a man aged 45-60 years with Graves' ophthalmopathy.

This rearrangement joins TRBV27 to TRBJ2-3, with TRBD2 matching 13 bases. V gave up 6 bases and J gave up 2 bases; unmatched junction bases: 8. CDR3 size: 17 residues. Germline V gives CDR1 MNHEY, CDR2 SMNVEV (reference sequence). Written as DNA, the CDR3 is TGTGCCAGCAGAGGACTAGCGGGAGCGGGGGACACAGATACGCAGTATTTT. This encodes CASRGLAGAGDTDTQYF.

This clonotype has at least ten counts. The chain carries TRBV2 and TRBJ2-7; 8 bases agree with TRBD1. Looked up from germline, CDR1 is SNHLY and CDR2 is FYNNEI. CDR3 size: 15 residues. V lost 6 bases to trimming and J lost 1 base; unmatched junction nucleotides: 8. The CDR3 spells CASSPDRGRSYEQYF. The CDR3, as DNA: TGTGCCAGCAGCCCCGACAGGGGAAGGTCCTACGAGCAGTACTTC. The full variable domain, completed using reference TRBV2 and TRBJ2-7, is EPEVTQTPSHQVTQMGQEVILRCVPISNHLYFYWYRQILGQKVEFLVSFYNNEISEKSEIFDDQFSVERPDGSNFTLKIRSTKLEDSAMYFCASSPDRGRSYEQYFGPGTRLTVT.

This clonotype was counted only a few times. In DNA form, the CDR3 reads TGTGCCACTCAGGACTATAATTCACCCCTCCACTTT. Amino acid sequence: CATQDYNSPLHF. The chain links TRBV28 to TRBJ1-6; no clear D gene. Per germline, CDR1 MDHEN and CDR2 SYDVKM. The germline V and J ends were trimmed by 10 bases and 3 bases, with 7 bases remaining between them. The CDR3 sequence is 12 residues long. Looking up the rest from reference TRBV28 and TRBJ1-6 gives the full variable domain: DVKVTQSSRYLVKRTGEKVFLECVQDMDHENMFWYRQDPGLGLRLIYFSYDVKMKEKGDIPEGYSVSREKKERFSLILESASTNQTSMYLCATQDYNSPLHFGNGTRLTVT.

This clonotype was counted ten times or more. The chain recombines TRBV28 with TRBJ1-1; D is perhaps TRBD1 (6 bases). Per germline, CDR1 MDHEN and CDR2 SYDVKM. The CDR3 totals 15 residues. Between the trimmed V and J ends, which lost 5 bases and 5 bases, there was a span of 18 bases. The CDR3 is CASSLGQSGRTEAFF. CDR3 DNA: TGTGCCAGCAGTCTCGGACAGTCCGGTCGAACTGAAGCTTTCTTT.

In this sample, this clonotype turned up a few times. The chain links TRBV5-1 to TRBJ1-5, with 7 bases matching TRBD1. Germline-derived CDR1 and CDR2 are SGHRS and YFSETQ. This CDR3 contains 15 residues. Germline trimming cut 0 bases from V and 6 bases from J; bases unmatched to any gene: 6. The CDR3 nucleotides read TGCGCCAGCAGCTTGGATGAACAGGGGCCTCAGCCCCAGCATTTT. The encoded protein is CASSLDEQGPQPQHF.

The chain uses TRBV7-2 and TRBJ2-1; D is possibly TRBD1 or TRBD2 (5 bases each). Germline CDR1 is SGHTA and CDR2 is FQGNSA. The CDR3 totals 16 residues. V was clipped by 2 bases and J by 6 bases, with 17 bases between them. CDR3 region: CASSLTLGVIGNEQFF. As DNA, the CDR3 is TGTGCCAGCAGCTTAACCTTGGGGGTAATAGGCAATGAGCAGTTCTTC. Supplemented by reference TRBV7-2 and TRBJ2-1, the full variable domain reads GAGVSQSPSNKVTEKGKDVELRCDPISGHTALYWYRQSLGQGLEFLIYFQGNSAPDKSGLPSDRFSAERTGGSVSTLTIQRTQQEDSAVYLCASSLTLGVIGNEQFFGPGTRLTVL.

CDR3 sequence (DNA): TGTGCCAGCAGCTCTATCCAGGGGTCCGGGGAGCTGTTTTTT. This gives the protein CASSSIQGSGELFF. The chain combines TRBV9 with TRBJ2-2, with TRBD1 as a possible D gene (6 bases). Trimming pared 4 bases from V and 6 bases from J, leaving 13 bases between. Per germline, CDR1 SGDLS and CDR2 YYNGEE. This CDR3 has 14 amino acids.

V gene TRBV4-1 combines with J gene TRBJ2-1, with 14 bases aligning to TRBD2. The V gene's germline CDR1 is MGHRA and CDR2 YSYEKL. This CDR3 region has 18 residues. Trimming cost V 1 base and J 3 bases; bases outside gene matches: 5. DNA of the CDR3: TGCGCCAGCAGCCAAGTGGCCGGACTAGCGGGAGGCTACAATGAGCAGTTCTTC. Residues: CASSQVAGLAGGYNEQFF.

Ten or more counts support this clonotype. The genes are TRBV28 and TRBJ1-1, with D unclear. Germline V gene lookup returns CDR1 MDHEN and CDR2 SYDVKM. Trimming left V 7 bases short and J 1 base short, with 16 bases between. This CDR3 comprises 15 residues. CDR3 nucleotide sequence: TGTGCCAGCACCCTCCGAACGGTTGGGAACACTGAAGCTTTCTTT. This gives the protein CASTLRTVGNTEAFF.

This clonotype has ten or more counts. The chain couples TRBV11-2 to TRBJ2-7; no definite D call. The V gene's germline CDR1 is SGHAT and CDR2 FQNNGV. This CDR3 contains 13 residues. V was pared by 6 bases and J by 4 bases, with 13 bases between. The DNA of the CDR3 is TGTGCCAGCAGTTTGGGCTTCGGATACGAGCAGTACTTC. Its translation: CASSLGFGYEQYF.

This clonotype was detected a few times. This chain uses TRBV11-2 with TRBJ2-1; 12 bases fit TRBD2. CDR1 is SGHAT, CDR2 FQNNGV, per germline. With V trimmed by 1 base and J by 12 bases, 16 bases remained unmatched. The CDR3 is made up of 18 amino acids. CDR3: CASSLVLRLAGDGNGQFF. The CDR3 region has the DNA TGTGCCAGCAGCTTAGTCTTGCGACTAGCGGGAGACGGGAACGGGCAGTTCTTC.

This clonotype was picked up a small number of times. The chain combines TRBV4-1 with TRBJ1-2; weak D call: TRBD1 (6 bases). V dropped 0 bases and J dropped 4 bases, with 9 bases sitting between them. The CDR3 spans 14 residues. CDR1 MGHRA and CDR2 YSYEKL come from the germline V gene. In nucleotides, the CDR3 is TGCGCCAGCAGCCAAGAGACAGGATTCTATGGCTACACCTTC. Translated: CASSQETGFYGYTF.

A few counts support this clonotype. The DNA of the CDR3 is TGCGCCAGCAGTGTTCTAGAAACCAATGAGCAGTTCTTC. This gives the protein CASSVLETNEQFF. The chain recombines TRBV5-1 with TRBJ2-1; no clear D. CDR3 length equals 13 residues. The germline CDR1 and CDR2 sequences are SGHRS and YFSETQ. Trimming left V 5 bases short and J 6 bases short, with 12 bases between.

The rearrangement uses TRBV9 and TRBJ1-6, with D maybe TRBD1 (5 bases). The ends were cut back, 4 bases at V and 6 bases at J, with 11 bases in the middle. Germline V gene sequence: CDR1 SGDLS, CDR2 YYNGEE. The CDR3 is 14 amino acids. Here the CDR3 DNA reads TGTGCCAGCAGCCTTCTCGGGGCTAATTCACCCCTCCACTTT. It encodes CASSLLGANSPLHF. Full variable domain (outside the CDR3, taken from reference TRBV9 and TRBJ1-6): DSGVTQTPKHLITATGQRVTLRCSPRSGDLSVYWYQQSLDQGLQFLIQYYNGEERAKGNILERFSAQQFPDLHSELNLSSLELGDSALYFCASSLLGANSPLHFGNGTRLTVT.

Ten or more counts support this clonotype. The CDR3 DNA is TGTGCCAGCAGTTTTGGGCAGTTGAACACTGAAGCTTTCTTT. The encoded protein is CASSFGQLNTEAFF. The rearrangement joins TRBV28 to TRBJ1-1; D is uncertain. Looked up from germline, CDR1 is MDHEN and CDR2 is SYDVKM. V was clipped by 3 bases and J by 0 bases, with 8 bases between them. The CDR3 sequence is 14 residues long.